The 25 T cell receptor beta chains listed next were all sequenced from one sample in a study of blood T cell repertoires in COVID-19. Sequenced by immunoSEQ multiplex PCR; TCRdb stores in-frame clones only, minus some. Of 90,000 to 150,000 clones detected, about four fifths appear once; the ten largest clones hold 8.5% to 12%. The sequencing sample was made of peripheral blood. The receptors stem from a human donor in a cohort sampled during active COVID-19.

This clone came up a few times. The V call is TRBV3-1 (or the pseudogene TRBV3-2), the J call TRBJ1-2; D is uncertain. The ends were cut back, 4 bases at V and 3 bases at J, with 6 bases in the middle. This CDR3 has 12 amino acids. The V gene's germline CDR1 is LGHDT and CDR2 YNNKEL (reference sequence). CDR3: CASSRADYGYTF. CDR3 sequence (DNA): TGTGCCAGCAGCCGGGCAGACTATGGCTACACCTTC.

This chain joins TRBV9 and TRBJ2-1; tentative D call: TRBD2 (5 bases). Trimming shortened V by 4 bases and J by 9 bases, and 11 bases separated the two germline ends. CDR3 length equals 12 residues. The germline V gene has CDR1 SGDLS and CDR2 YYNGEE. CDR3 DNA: TGTGCCAGCAGCCACTTTGAGGGTGAGCAGTTCTTC. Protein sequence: CASSHFEGEQFF.

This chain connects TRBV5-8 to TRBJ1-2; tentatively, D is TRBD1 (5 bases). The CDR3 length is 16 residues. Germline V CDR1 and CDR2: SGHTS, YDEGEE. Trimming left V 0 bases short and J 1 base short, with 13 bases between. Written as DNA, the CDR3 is TGTGCCAGCAGCTTGGGGCGGGGGATGCTTAACTATGGCTACACCTTC. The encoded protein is CASSLGRGMLNYGYTF.

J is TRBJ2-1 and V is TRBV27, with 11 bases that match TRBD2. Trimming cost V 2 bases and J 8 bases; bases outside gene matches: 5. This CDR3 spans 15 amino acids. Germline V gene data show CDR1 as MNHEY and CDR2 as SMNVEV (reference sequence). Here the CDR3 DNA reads TGTGCCAGCAGTTTAGATAGCGGGAGGGGCTATGAGCAGTTCTTC. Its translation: CASSLDSGRGYEQFF.

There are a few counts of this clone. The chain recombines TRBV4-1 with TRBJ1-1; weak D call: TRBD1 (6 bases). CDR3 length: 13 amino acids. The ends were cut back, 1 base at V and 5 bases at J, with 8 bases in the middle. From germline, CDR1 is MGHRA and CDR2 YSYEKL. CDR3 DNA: TGCGCCAGCAGCCAAGCCAGGGGAACTGAAGCTTTCTTT. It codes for CASSQARGTEAFF.

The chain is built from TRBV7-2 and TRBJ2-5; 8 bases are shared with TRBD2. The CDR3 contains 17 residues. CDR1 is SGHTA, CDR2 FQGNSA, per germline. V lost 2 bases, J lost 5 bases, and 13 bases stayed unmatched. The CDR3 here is CASSLKYPGGPQETQYF. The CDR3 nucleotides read TGTGCCAGCAGCTTAAAATACCCGGGAGGGCCACAGGAGACCCAGTACTTC.

CDR3 residues: CASSDSGGAISEQFF. For the CDR3, the DNA is TGTGCCAGCAGCGATAGCGGGGGGGCGATTAGTGAGCAGTTCTTC. The genes are TRBV7-3 and TRBJ2-1; 11 nucleotides match TRBD2. This CDR3 region has 15 residues. Trimming took 5 bases from V and 9 from J; bases not matched to a gene: 9. Germline CDR1 SGHTA, CDR2 FQGTGA.

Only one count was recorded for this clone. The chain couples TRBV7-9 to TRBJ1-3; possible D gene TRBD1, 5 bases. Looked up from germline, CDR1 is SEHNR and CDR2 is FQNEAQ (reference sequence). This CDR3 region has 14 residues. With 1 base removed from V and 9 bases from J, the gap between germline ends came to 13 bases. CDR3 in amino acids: CASSLDGASGTIYF. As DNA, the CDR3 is TGTGCCAGCAGCTTAGATGGGGCCTCGGGCACCATATATTTT.

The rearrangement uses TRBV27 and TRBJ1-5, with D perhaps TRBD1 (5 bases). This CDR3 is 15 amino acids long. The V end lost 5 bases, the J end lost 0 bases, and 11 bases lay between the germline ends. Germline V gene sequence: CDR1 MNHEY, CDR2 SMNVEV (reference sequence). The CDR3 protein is CASSPGQYSNQPQHF. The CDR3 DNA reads TGTGCCAGCAGTCCCGGACAATATAGCAATCAGCCCCAGCATTTT.

CDR3 coding DNA: TGTGCCAGCAGCTATGAGGGCGACACTGAAGCTTTCTTT. Translation gives CASSYEGDTEAFF. The genes are TRBV28 and TRBJ1-1; D uncertain. Germline V CDR1 and CDR2: MDHEN, SYDVKM. The CDR3 runs to 13 residues. V was cut by 6 bases and J by 3 bases, with 11 bases left in between.

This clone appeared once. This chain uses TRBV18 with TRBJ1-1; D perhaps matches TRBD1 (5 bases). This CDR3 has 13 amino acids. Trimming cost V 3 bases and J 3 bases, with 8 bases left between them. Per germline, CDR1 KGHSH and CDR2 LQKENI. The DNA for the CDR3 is TGTGCCAGCTCACCGCAGGGTGACACTGAAGCTTTCTTT. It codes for CASSPQGDTEAFF.

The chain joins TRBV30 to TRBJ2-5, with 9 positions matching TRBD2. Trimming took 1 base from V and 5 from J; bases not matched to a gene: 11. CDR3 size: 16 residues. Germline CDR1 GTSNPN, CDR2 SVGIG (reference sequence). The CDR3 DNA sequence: TGTGCCTGGAGTGGAAACAGCGGGAGGTTTGGGGAGACCCAGTACTTC. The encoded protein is CAWSGNSGRFGETQYF.

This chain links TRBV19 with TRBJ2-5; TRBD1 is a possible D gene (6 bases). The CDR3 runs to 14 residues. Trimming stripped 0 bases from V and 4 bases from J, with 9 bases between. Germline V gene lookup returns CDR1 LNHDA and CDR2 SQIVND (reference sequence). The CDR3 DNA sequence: TGTGCCAGTAGTATAGAGGGGGCCGGAGAGACCCAGTACTTC. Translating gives CASSIEGAGETQYF.

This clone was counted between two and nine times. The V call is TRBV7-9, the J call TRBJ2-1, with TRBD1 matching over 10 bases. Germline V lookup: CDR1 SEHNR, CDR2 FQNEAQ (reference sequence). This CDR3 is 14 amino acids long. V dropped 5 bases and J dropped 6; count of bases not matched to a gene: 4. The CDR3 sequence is CASSLWTGGNEQFF. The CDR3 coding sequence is TGTGCCAGCAGCCTTTGGACAGGGGGCAATGAGCAGTTCTTC.

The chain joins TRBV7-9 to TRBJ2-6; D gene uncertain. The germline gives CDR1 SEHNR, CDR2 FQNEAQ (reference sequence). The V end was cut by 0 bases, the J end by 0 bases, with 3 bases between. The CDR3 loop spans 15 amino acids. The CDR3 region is CASSLAISGANVLTF. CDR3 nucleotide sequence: TGTGCCAGCAGCTTAGCTATCTCTGGGGCCAACGTCCTGACTTTC.

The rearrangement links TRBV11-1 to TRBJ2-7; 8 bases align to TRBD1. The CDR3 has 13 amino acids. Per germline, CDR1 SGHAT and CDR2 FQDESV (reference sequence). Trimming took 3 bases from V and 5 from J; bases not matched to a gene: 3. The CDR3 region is CASSFGQGDEQYF. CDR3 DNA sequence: TGTGCCAGCAGCTTCGGACAGGGTGACGAGCAGTACTTC.

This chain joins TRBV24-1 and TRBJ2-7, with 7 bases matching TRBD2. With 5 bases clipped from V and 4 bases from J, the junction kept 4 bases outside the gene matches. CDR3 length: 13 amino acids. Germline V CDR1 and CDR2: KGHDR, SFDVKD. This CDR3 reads CATSGGSMYEQYF. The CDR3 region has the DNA TGTGCCACCAGTGGCGGGAGCATGTACGAGCAGTACTTC.

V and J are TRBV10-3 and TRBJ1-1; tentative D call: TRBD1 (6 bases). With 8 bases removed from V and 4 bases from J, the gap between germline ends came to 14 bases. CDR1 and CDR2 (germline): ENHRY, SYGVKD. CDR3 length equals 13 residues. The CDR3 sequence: CAISSRGGTEAFF. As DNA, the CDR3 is TGTGCCATCTCTTCCCGAGGGGGCACTGAAGCTTTCTTT.

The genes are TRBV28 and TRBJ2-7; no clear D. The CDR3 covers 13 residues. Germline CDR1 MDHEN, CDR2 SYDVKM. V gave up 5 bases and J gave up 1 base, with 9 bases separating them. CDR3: CASSPPGSYEQYF. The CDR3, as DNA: TGTGCCAGCAGTCCCCCCGGGTCCTACGAGCAGTACTTC.

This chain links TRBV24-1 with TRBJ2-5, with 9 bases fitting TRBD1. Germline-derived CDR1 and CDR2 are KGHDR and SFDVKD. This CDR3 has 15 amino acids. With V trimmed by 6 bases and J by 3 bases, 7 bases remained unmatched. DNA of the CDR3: TGTGCCACCAGTCGCACAGGGGGCTGGGAAGAGACCCAGTACTTC. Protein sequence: CATSRTGGWEETQYF.

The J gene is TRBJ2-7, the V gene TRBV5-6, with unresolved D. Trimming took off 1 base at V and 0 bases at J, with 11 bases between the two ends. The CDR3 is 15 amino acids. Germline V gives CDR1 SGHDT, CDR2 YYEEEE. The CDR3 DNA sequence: TGTGCCAGCAGCTTGAAAGATAGGAGCTCCTACGAGCAGTACTTC. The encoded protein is CASSLKDRSSYEQYF.

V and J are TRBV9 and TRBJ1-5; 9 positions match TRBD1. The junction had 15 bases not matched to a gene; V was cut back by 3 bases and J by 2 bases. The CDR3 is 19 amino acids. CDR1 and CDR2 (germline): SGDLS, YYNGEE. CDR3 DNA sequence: TGTGCCAGCAGCGACACTGTTCCGGGACAGGGAATCCGCAATCAGCCCCAGCATTTT. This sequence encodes CASSDTVPGQGIRNQPQHF.

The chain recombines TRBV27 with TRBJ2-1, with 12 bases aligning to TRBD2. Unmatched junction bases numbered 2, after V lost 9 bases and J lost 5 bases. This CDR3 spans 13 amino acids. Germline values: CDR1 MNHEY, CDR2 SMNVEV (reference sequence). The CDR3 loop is CASRTSGNNEQFF. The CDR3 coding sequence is TGTGCCAGTCGGACTAGCGGGAACAATGAGCAGTTCTTC.

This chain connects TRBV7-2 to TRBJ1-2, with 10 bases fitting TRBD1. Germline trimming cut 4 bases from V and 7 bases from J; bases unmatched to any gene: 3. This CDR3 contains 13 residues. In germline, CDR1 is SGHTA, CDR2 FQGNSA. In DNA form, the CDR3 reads TGTGCCAGCAGCTGGACAGGGGGAGGTGGCTACACCTTC. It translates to CASSWTGGGGYTF.

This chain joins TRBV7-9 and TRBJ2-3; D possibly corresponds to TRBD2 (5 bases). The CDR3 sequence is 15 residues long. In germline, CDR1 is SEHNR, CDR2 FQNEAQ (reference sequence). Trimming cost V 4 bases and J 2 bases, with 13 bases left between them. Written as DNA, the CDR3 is TGTGCCAGCAGCTCGGACTGGACTTCCACAGATACGCAGTATTTT. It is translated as CASSSDWTSTDTQYF.